This TCR beta chain appears in the sequencing data of a study of blood T cell repertoires in COVID-19. On the study more broadly: T cells, B-cell-depleted T cells, or PBMCs provided the cDNA or gDNA that served as material.

This CDR3 spans 12 amino acids. Looked up from germline, CDR1 is SQVTM and CDR2 is ANQGSEA. After removal of 5 bases from V and 4 bases from J, the junction contained 2 bases not matched to a gene. The study assigned cohorts using participant-reported clinical history. How the authors handled the data: Amplified reference gene primers provided the basis for estimating nucleated cell counts. Assay: immunoSEQ multiplex PCR; the TCRdb copy retains only in-frame clones and omits some. V, J and clone size reflect that table, while D and trimming were determined from the DNA. The sample has about 130,000 clones; around 83% are singletons.

The TCR sequence derives from a man aged 25 to 40 who had recovered from COVID-19. Material for sequencing was PBMCs or T cells enriched from blood (not recorded which). The chain couples TRBV29-1 to TRBJ1-3, with 7 nucleotides matching TRBD1. CDR3 sequence (DNA): TGCAGCGTTATGACAGGGGGAAACACCATATATTTT. It encodes CSVMTGGNTIYF.